The clone carrying this T cell receptor (beta chain) was seen many times. Its matching antigen is unknown. This entry belongs to a study of T-cell memory formation after mild COVID-19. Across the study: The study found TCR clusters largely donor specific.

Study-level points and caveats: Clones contracting day 15 to 85 were balanced CD4/CD8; later expanders leaned CD4+. Among CD4+ contracting clones, most were CM and EM, and CD8+ ones EMRA.

With V trimmed by 3 bases and J by 9 bases, 4 bases remained unmatched. Germline-derived CDR1 and CDR2 are DFQATT and SNEGSKA (reference sequence). The CDR3 covers 14 residues. MiXCR was run by TCRdb on the 5' RACE reads, yielding one entry per CDR3 protein. The profile shows just over 400,000 distinct CDR3 sequences, about a quarter of them singletons. The sequence was collected from an adult woman who had mild COVID-19 (a few samples of this study predate the infection). Cell type and time point are not known. The chain employs TRBV20-1 and TRBJ2-5, with 16 bases matching TRBD2. Material: PBMCs or a T cell subset sorted from them (not recorded which). The CDR3 region has the DNA TGCAGTGCTAGGGGACTAGCGGGGGGGCCGCCCCAGTACTTC. It yields the protein CSARGLAGGPPQYF.